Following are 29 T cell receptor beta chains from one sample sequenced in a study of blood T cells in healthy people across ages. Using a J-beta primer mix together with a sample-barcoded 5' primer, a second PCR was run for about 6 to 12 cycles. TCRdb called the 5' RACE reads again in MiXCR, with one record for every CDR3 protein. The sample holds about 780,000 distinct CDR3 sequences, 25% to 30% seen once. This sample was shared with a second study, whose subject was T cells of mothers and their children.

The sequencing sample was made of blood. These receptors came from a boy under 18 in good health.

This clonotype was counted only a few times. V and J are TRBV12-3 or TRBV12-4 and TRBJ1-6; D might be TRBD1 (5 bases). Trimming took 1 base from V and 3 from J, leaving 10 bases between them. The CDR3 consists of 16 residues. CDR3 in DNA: TGTGCCAGCAGTTTAGAGGACATTTTCTATAATTCACCCCTCCACTTT. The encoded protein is CASSLEDIFYNSPLHF.

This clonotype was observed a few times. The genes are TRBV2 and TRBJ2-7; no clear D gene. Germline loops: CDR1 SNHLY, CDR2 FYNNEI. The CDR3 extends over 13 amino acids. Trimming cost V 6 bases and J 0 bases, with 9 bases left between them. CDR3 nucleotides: TGTGCCAGCAGGGGCGGACCCTCCTACGAGCAGTACTTC. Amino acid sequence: CASRGGPSYEQYF.

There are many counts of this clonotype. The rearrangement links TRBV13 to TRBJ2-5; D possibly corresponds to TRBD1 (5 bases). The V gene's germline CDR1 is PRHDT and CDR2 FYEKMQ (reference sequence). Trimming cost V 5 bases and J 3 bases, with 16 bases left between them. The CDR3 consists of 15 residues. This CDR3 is CASSLGAGIKETQYF. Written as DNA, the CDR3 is TGTGCCAGCAGCCTCGGAGCAGGGATCAAAGAGACCCAGTACTTC.

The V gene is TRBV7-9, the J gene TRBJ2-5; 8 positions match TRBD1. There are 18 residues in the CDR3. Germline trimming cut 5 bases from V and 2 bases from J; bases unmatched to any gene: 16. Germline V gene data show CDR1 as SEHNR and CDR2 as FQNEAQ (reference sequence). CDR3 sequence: CASSPQPRGRRGQETQYF. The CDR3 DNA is TGTGCCAGCAGCCCACAACCCAGGGGGCGGAGGGGGCAAGAGACCCAGTACTTC.

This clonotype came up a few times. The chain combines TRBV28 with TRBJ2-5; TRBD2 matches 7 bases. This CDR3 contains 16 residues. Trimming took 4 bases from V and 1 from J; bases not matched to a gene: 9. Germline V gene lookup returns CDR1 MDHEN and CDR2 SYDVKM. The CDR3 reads CASSYPRAGTQETQYF. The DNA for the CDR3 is TGTGCCAGCAGTTACCCGCGAGCGGGGACCCAAGAGACCCAGTACTTC.

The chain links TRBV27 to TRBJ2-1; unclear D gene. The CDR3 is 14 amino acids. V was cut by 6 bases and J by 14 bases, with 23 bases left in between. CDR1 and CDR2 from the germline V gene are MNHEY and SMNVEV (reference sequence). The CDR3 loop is CASRNTSGSRFEFF. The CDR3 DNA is TGTGCCAGCAGGAATACCTCCGGGTCTCGATTTGAGTTCTTC.

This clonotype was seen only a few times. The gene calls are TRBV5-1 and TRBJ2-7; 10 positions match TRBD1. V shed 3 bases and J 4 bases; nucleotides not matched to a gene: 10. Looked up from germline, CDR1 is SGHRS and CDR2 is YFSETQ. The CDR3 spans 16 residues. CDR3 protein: CASSSSPGQGLYEQYF. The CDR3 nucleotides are TGCGCCAGCAGCTCCTCCCCGGGACAGGGGTTGTACGAGCAGTACTTC.

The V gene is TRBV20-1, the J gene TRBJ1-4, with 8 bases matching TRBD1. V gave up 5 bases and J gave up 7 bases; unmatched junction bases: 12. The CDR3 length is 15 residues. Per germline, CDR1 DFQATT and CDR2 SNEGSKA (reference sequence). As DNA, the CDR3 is TGCAGTGCTCGCCCTCGGACAGGGTTTGGTGAAAAACTGTTTTTT. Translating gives CSARPRTGFGEKLFF.

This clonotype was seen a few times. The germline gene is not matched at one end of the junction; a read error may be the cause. Here the CDR3 reads CASREAGGLNEQFF. CDR3 nucleotide sequence: TGTGCCAGCAGAGAAGCGGGGGGGCTCAATGAGCAGTTCTTC. The chain has TRBV2 and TRBJ2-5; 10 bases line up with TRBD2. The J call could be wrong; TRBJ2-1 is a better fit for the DNA end. The CDR3 has 14 amino acids. Germline V gene sequence: CDR1 SNHLY, CDR2 FYNNEI.

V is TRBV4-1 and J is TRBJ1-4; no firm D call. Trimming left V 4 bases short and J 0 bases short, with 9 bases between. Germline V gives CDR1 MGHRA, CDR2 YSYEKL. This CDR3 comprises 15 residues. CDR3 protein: CASSLRHTTNEKLFF. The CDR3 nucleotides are TGCGCCAGCAGCCTAAGACATACAACTAATGAAAAACTGTTTTTT.

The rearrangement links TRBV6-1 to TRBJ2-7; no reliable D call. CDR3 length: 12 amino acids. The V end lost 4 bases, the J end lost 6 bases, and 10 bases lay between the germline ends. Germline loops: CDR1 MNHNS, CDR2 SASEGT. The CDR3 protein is CASSAMVVEQYF. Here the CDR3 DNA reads TGTGCCAGCAGTGCGATGGTAGTCGAGCAGTACTTC.

The CDR3 DNA follows: TGTGCCAGCCTGGAACCAGAAGAGGTACATCAGCCCCAGCATTTT. This sequence encodes CASLEPEEVHQPQHF. V gene TRBV6-6 combines with J gene TRBJ1-5; D unclear. Trimming removed 8 bases at V and 5 bases at J, with 19 bases between. There are 15 residues in the CDR3. Germline assignment: CDR1 MNHNY and CDR2 SVGAGI (reference sequence).

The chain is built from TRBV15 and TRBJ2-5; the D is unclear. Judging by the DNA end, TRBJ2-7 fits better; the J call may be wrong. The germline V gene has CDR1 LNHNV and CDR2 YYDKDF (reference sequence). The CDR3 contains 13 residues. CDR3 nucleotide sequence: TGTGCCACCAGCAGAGATAAAACCTACGAGCAGTACTTC. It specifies CATSRDKTYEQYF.

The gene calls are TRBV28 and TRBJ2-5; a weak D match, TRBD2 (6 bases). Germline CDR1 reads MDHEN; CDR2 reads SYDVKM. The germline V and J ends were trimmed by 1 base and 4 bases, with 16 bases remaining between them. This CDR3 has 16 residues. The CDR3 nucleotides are TGTGCCAGCAGTTTATCCGGGAGCGCGGATAGAGAGACCCAGTACTTC. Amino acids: CASSLSGSADRETQYF.

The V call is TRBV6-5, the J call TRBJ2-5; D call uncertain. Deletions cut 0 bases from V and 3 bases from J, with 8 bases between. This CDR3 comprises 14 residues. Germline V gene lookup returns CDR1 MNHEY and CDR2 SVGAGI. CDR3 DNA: TGTGCCAGCAGTTACTCGAAAAGAGAAGAGACCCAGTACTTC. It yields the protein CASSYSKREETQYF.

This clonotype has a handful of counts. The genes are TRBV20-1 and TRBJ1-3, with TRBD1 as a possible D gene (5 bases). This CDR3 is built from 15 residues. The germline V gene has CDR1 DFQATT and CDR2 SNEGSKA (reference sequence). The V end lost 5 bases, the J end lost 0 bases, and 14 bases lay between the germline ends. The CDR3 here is CSAPRMGGSGNTIYF. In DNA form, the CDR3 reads TGCAGTGCTCCTCGCATGGGGGGCTCTGGAAACACCATATATTTT.

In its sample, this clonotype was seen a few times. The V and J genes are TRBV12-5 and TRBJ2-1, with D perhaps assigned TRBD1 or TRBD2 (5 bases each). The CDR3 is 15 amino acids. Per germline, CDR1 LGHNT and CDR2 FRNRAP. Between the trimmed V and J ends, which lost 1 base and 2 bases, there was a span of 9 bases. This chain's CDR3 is CASGLGGYTYNEQFF. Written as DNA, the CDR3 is TGTGCTAGTGGTTTGGGGGGGTATACCTACAATGAGCAGTTCTTC.

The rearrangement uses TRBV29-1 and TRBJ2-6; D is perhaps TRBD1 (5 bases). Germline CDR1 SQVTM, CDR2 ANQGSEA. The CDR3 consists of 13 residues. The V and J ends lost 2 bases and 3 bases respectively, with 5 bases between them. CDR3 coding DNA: TGCAGCGTTGAACAGGGTGGGGCCAACGTCCTGACTTTC. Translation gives CSVEQGGANVLTF.

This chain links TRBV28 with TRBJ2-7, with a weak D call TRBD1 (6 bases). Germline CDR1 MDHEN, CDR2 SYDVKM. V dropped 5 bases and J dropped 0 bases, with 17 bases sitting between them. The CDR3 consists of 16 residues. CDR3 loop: CASSPPGTPRSYEQYF. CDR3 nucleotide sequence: TGTGCCAGCAGTCCCCCAGGGACACCTCGCTCCTACGAGCAGTACTTC.

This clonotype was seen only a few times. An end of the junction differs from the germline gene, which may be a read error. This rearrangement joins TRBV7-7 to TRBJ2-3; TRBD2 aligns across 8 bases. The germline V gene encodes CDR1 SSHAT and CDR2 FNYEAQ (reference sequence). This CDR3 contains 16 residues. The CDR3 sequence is CASSLRTGGAPDTQYF. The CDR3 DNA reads TGTGCTAGCAGCTTAAGGACCGGGGGGGCTCCAGATACGCAGTATTTT.

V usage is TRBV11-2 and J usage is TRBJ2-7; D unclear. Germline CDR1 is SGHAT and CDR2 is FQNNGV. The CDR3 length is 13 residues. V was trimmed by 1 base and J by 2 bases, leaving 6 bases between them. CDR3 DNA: TGTGCCAGCAGCTTAGCGGTCCCCTACGAGCAGTACTTC. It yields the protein CASSLAVPYEQYF.

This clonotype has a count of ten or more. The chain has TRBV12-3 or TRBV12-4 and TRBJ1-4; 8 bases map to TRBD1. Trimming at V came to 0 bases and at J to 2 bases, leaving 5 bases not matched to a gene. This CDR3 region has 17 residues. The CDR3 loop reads CASSLAAGQGTNEKLFF. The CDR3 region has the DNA TGTGCCAGCAGTTTAGCGGCCGGACAGGGCACTAATGAAAAACTGTTTTTT.

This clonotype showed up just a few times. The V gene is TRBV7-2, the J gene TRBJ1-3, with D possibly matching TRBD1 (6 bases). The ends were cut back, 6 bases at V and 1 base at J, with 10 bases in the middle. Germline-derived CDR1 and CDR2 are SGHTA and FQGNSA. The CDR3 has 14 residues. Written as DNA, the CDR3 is TGTGCCAGCAGTGAAGACAGGTCTGGAAACACCATATATTTT. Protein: CASSEDRSGNTIYF.

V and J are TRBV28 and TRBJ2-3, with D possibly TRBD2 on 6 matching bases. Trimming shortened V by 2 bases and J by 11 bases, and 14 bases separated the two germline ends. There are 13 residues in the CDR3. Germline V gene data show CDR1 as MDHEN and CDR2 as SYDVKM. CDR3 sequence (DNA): TGTGCCAGCAGTTTACGGGACCCCGGGGGGCAGTATTTT. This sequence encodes CASSLRDPGGQYF.

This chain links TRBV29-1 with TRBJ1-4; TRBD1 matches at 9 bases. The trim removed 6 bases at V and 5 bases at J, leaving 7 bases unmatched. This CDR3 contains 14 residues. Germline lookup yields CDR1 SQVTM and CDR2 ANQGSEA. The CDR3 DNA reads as TGCAGCGTCAAGGGACAGGGCGAGAATGAAAAACTGTTTTTT. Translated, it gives CSVKGQGENEKLFF.

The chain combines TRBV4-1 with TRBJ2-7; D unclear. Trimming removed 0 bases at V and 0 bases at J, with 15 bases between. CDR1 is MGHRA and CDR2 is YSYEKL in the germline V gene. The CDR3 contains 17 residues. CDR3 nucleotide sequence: TGCGCCAGCAGCCAAGATAGAGAGGCCTCCTCCTCCTACGAGCAGTACTTC. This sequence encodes CASSQDREASSSYEQYF.

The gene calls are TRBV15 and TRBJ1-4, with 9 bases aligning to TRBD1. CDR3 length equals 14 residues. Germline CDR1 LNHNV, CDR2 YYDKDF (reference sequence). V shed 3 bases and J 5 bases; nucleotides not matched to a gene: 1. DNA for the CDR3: TGTGCCACCAGCAGGGGACAGGGCAATGAAAAACTGTTTTTT. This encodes CATSRGQGNEKLFF.

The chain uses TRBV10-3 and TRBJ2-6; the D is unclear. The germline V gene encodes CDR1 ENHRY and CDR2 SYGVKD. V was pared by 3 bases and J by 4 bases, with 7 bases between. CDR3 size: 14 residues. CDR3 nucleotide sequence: TGTGCCATCAGTGACCCCTTGGGGGCCAACGTCCTGACTTTC. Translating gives CAISDPLGANVLTF.

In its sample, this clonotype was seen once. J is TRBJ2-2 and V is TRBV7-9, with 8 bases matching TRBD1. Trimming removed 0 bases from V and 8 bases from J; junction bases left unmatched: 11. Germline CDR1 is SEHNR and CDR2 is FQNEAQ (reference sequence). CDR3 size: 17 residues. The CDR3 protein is CASSLADWDRLLGELFF. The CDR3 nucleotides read TGTGCCAGCAGCTTAGCAGATTGGGACAGGCTTTTGGGGGAGCTGTTTTTT.